The clone carrying this TCR beta chain was found once. Germline loops: CDR1 SGHAT, CDR2 FQDESV (reference sequence). The CDR3 consists of 15 residues. The V gene end was trimmed by 4 bases and the J gene end by 6 bases; junction bases not matched to a gene: 10. The sample comes from a study of PD-L1 blockade in urothelial cancer. About the study: Patients started atezolizumab in the mid-2010s, 1,200 mg intravenously every 3 weeks. Once treatment had started, blood was analyzed at 3 weeks (second dose) and again at 6 weeks.

Repertoires were generated with immunoSEQ multiplex PCR, while TCRdb's copy carries only in-frame clones and drops some. The sample lists about 70,000 clones; around four fifths were seen once. J is TRBJ2-7 and V is TRBV11-1, with 9 bases that match TRBD2. The sequencing here drew on PBMCs, taken around atezolizumab (anti-PD-L1) treatment. The sequence was collected from a man aged 65 to 85 with urothelial cancer. The CDR3, as DNA: TGTGCCAGCAGCTCCCAGGCGGGGGGGCTCGGCGAGCAGTACTTC. This encodes CASSSQAGGLGEQYF. Combining the CDR3 with reference TRBV11-1 and TRBJ2-7 gives the whole variable domain EAEVAQSPRYKITEKSQAVAFWCDPISGHATLYWYRQILGQGPELLVQFQDESVVDDSQLPKDRFSAERLKGVDSTLKIQPAELGDSAMYLCASSSQAGGLGEQYFGPGTRLTVT.